Listed below are T cell receptor beta chains from one sample, sequenced in a study of spatial heterogeneity in lung cancer. A single record per CDR3 protein comes from TCRdb applying MiXCR to the 5' RACE reads. The sample contains about 20,000 distinct CDR3 sequences, approximately 15% of which appear only once. This specimen was lung tumor tissue, taken at surgery. The receptors were sampled from a female donor with early-stage non-small cell lung cancer. Each CDR3 is given with its conserved first and last residue. A D gene is named only where the DNA matches it firmly. Clone size is not always given. Where it is, it says once, few, many or a class for expanded clones.

clone size	J gene	D gene	V gene	CDR3 protein	CDR3 DNA
many	TRBJ2-5	.	TRBV7-9	CASSLYVAETQYF	TGTGCCAGCAGCTTATATGTAGCGGAGACCCAGTACTTC
few	TRBJ2-5	.	TRBV5-1	CASSLNQKETQYF	TGCGCCAGCAGCTTGAACCAGAAAGAGACCCAGTACTTC
many	TRBJ2-1	.	TRBV5-1	CASSGSGSSYNEQFF	TGCGCCAGCAGCGGATCCGGGAGCTCCTACAATGAGCAGTTCTTC
many	TRBJ2-5	.	TRBV5-1	CASSSKGETQYF	TGCGCCAGCAGCTCAAAGGGGGAGACCCAGTACTTC
few	TRBJ2-5	TRBD1	TRBV10-3	CAISPGQGRETQYF	TGTGCCATCAGCCCGGGACAGGGAAGAGAGACCCAGTACTTC
many	TRBJ2-7	TRBD1	TRBV7-9	CASSLTGTGAYEQYF	TGTGCCAGCAGCCTTACCGGGACAGGGGCCTACGAGCAGTACTTC
many	TRBJ2-7	TRBD1	TRBV19	CASSYATGSVYEQYF	TGTGCCAGTAGCTATGCGACAGGGTCCGTCTACGAGCAGTACTTC
few	TRBJ2-5	TRBD2	TRBV20-1	CSVVSGRVETQYF	TGCAGTGTGGTTAGCGGGAGGGTTGAGACCCAGTACTTC
many	TRBJ2-1	.	TRBV12-3/TRBV12-4	CASSSQGYYNEQFF	TGTGCCAGCAGTTCTCAGGGGTACTACAATGAGCAGTTCTTC
few	TRBJ2-7	TRBD1	TRBV29-1	CGEKINRDRGSYEQYF	TGCGGCGAAAAGATTAACCGGGACAGGGGATCCTACGAGCAGTACTTC
.	TRBJ2-1	.	TRBV5-6	CASSRFGGDYNEQFF	TGTGCCAGCAGCCGATTCGGGGGAGACTACAATGAGCAGTTCTTC
few	TRBJ2-5	.	TRBV25-1	CASSGPGTRETQYF	TGTGCCAGCAGTGGACCGGGGACGCGGGAGACCCAGTACTTC
.	TRBJ2-3	TRBD2	TRBV20-1	CSARLLAGGPLDTQYF	TGCAGTGCTAGATTACTAGCGGGAGGGCCCCTCGATACGCAGTATTTT
few	TRBJ2-6	TRBD1	TRBV27	CASSERSRDRWTNVLTF	TGTGCCAGCAGCGAACGCTCCCGGGACAGGTGGACCAACGTCCTGACTTTC
many	TRBJ2-2	TRBD2	TRBV24-1	CATTGGSTGELFF	TGTGCCACCACGGGCGGGAGCACCGGGGAGCTGTTTTTT
many	TRBJ2-2	.	TRBV7-6	CASSSQRTAANTGELFF	TGTGCCAGCAGCTCCCAGCGGACCGCCGCGAACACCGGGGAGCTGTTTTTT
few	TRBJ2-1	.	TRBV7-9	CASSLGAGVLYNEQFF	TGTGCCAGCAGCTTGGGGGCGGGAGTACTTTACAATGAGCAGTTCTTC
many	TRBJ2-6	.	TRBV6-1	CASSEAIYSSGANVLTF	TGTGCCAGCAGTGAAGCGATTTATAGCTCTGGGGCCAACGTCCTGACTTTC
many	TRBJ2-7	.	TRBV10-3	CAIRARDDAYEQYF	TGTGCCATCAGGGCGAGGGACGATGCCTACGAGCAGTACTTC
few	TRBJ2-3	.	TRBV15	CATSRSGDSANPFTDTQYF	TGTGCCACCAGCAGATCCGGGGACTCCGCAAACCCTTTCACAGATACGCAGTATTTT
.	TRBJ2-5	.	TRBV5-5	CASSLGPSRRSEETQYF	TGTGCCAGCAGCCTGGGACCATCGAGGAGGTCAGAAGAGACCCAGTACTTC
few	TRBJ2-1	.	TRBV20-1	CSAAWASQDYNEQFF	TGCAGTGCTGCCTGGGCTAGCCAAGATTACAATGAGCAGTTCTTC
few	TRBJ2-7	.	TRBV4-1	CASSQREGVYEQYF	TGCGCCAGCAGCCAAAGGGAAGGGGTCTACGAGCAGTACTTC
.	TRBJ2-5	.	TRBV3-1	CASSLARKRDF	TGTGCCAGCAGCCTGGCTAGGAAAAGGGACTTC
.	TRBJ2-1	TRBD2	TRBV7-3	CASSLSPSGNEQFF	TGTGCCAGCAGCTTAAGTCCTAGCGGAAATGAGCAGTTCTTC
many	TRBJ2-3	.	TRBV5-5	CASSLEGNRGDTQYF	TGTGCCAGCAGCTTGGAAGGCAACCGAGGAGATACGCAGTATTTT
.	TRBJ2-5	.	TRBV19	CASSISGSLETQYF	TGTGCCAGTAGTATCTCAGGGTCCCTCGAGACCCAGTACTTC
few	TRBJ2-1	.	TRBV4-1	CASSRRDSSSRHEQFF	TGCGCCAGCAGCCGAAGGGATTCGTCTAGCCGCCATGAGCAGTTCTTC
.	TRBJ2-3	TRBD1	TRBV5-5	CASSFQGADTQYF	TGTGCCAGCAGCTTCCAGGGGGCAGATACGCAGTATTTT
few	TRBJ2-7	.	TRBV28	CASRSVNRAGGEQYF	TGTGCCAGCAGATCAGTCAACAGGGCAGGTGGTGAGCAGTACTTC
few	TRBJ2-2	TRBD2	TRBV15	CATGSLAGGGELFF	TGTGCCACCGGTAGTTTAGCGGGAGGCGGGGAGCTGTTTTTT
.	TRBJ2-5	TRBD2	TRBV7-9	CASSRLAVQETQYF	TGTGCCAGCAGTCGACTAGCGGTACAAGAGACCCAGTACTTC
many	TRBJ2-3	TRBD2	TRBV7-9	CASSLAAGATDTQYF	TGTGCCAGCAGCTTAGCAGCGGGAGCGACAGATACGCAGTATTTT